The 5 T cell receptor beta chains below come from one sample, sequenced in a study of T cells in localized non-small cell lung cancer. Assay: immunoSEQ multiplex PCR; the TCRdb copy retains only in-frame clones and omits some. The top ten clones hold roughly 29% of a sample with about 21,000 clones, around 90% of them seen once. The input for sequencing was peripheral blood mononuclear cells, taken before any cancer treatment. The receptors here all came from a male donor older than 55 with stage II lung adenocarcinoma.

This clone turned up a few times. V usage is TRBV4-1 and J usage is TRBJ2-7, with 8 nucleotides matching TRBD1. There are 15 residues in the CDR3. V was pared by 3 bases and J by 7 bases, with 11 bases of the junction left unmatched. Germline loops: CDR1 MGHRA, CDR2 YSYEKL. The CDR3, as DNA: TGCGCCAGCAGCCAGCTCCGGACAGGGAGAGGGGAGCAGTACTTC. Translation gives CASSQLRTGRGEQYF.

The rearrangement links TRBV4-1 to TRBJ1-4; 9 positions agree with TRBD1. The CDR3 is 16 residues long. Germline CDR1 is MGHRA and CDR2 is YSYEKL. V lost 0 bases, J lost 7 bases, and 6 bases stayed unmatched. Written as DNA, the CDR3 is TGCGCCAGCAGCCAAGATCTGAACAGGGGGCGTGAAAAACTGTTTTTT. It is translated as CASSQDLNRGREKLFF.

The chain uses TRBV6-6 and TRBJ1-1; possibly TRBD1 for D (5 bases). Trimming stripped 6 bases from V and 8 bases from J, with 16 bases between. CDR1 is MNHNY and CDR2 is SVGAGI in the germline V gene (reference sequence). This CDR3 has 13 amino acids. The CDR3 loop reads CASRLGGSSEAFF. CDR3 bases: TGTGCCAGCAGACTCGGGGGGAGCAGCGAAGCTTTCTTT.

The rearrangement uses TRBV10-3 and TRBJ1-6; D might be TRBD1 (5 bases). The germline CDR1 and CDR2 sequences are ENHRY and SYGVKD. Trimming left V 4 bases short and J 10 bases short, with 14 bases between. The CDR3 has 14 residues. The CDR3 spells CAISGSREYSPLHF. As DNA, the CDR3 is TGTGCCATCAGTGGGAGCAGGGAGTACTCACCCCTCCACTTT.

The chain joins TRBV5-8 to TRBJ2-5, with a possible D match to TRBD1 (6 bases). Germline V lookup: CDR1 SGHTS, CDR2 YDEGEE. Deletions cut 2 bases from V and 4 bases from J, with 15 bases between. The CDR3 totals 15 residues. CDR3 nucleotides: TGTGCCAGCAGCTTAGGGGTTGGGGGCATAGAGACCCAGTACTTC. Amino acid sequence: CASSLGVGGIETQYF.